This entry concerns a single T cell receptor beta chain. Its antigen is undetermined. Sequenced by immunoSEQ multiplex PCR; TCRdb stores in-frame clones only, minus some. The table records 25,000 to 35,000 clones, less than 95% of them present only once. CDR1 MNHNS and CDR2 SASEGT come from the germline V gene. CDR3 size: 15 residues. Trimming pared 6 bases from V and 1 base from J, leaving 12 bases between. The data originate from a study of neoadjuvant nivolumab and ipilimumab in lung cancer. Background on the study: The combination arm added day-1 ipilimumab 1 mg/kg to nivolumab 3 mg/kg on days 1, 15, 29. Regarding the study as a whole: Resected tumors had greater TCR richness and clonality than uninvolved lung. Only two of four nivolumab-treated tumors gained richness and clonality by surgery. TCR receptors were sequenced in few samples.

Material: peripheral blood, obtained after neoadjuvant nivolumab, alone or with ipilimumab, at or shortly before surgery. J is TRBJ2-2 and V is TRBV6-1; tentatively, D is TRBD2 (5 bases). This TCR derives from an adult with non-small cell lung cancer. The CDR3 spells CASSGEPGNTGELFF. CDR3 nucleotide sequence: TGTGCCAGCAGCGGGGAGCCAGGGAACACCGGGGAGCTGTTTTTT.